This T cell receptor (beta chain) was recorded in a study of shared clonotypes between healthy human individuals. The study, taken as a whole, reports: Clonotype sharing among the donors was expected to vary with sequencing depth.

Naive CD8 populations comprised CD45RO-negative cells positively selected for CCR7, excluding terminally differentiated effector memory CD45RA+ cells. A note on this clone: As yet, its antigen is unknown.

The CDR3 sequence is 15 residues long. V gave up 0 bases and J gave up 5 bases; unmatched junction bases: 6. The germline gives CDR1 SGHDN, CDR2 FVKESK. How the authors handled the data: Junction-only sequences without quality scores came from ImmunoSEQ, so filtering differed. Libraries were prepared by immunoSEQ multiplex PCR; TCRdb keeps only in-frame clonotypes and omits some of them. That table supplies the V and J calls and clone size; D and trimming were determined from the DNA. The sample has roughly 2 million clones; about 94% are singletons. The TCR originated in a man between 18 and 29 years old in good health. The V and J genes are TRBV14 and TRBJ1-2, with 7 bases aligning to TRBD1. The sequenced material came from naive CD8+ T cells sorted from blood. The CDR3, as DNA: TGTGCCAGCAGCCAAGATTCGGGACAGCGATATGGCTACACCTTC. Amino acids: CASSQDSGQRYGYTF.